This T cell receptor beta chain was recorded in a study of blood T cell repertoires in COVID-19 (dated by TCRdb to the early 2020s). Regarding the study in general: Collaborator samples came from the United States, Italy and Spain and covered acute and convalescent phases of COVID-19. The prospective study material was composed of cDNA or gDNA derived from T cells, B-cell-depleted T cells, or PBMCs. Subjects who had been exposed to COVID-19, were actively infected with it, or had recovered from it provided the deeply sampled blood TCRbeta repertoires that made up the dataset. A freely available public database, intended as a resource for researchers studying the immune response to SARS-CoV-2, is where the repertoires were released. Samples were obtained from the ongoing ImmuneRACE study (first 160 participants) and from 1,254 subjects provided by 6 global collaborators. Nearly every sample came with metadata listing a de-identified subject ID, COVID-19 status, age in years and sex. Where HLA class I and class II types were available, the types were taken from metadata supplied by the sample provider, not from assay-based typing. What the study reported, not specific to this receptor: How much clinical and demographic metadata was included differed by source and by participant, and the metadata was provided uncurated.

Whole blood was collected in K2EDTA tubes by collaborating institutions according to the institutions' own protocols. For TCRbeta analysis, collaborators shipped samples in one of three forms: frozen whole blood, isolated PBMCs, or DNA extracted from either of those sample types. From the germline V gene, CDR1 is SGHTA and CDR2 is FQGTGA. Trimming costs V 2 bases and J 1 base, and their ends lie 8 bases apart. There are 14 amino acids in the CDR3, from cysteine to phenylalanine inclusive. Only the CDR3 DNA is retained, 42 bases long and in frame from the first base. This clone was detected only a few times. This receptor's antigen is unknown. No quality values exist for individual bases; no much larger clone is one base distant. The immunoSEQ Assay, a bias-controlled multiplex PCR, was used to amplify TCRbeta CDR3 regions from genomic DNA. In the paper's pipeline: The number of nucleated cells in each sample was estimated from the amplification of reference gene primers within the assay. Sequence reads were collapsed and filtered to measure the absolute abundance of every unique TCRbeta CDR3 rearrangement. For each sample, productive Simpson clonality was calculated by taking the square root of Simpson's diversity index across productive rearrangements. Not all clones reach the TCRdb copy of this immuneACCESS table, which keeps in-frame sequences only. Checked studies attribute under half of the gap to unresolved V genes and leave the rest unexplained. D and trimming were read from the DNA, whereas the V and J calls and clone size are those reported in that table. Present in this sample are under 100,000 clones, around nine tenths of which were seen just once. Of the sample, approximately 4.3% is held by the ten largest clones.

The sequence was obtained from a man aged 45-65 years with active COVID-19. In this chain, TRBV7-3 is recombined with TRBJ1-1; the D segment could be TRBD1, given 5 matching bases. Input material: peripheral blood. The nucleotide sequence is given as TGTGCCAGCAGCTTAGGCAGGGAGAACACTGAAGCTTTCTTT. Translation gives CASSLGRENTEAFF. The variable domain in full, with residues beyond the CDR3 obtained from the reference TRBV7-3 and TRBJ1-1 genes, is GAGVSQTPSNKVTEKGKYVELRCDPISGHTALYWYRQSLGQGPEFLIYFQGTGAADDSGLPNDRFFAVRPEGSVSTLKIQRTERGDSAVYLCASSLGRENTEAFFGQGTRLTVV.